Below, 16 T cell receptor beta chains from the same sample are listed, as sequenced in a study of cytomegalovirus exposure and HLA in healthy donors. A multiplex PCR was run with 60 Vbeta primers and 13 Jbeta primers. TCRdb keeps only in-frame clones here, not all; method: immunoSEQ multiplex PCR. The sample yields around 280,000 clones, approximately 90% seen once. Sequenced sample: PBMCs. Receptors originate from a woman under 30 in good health and CMV-seronegative.

The V gene is TRBV10-3, the J gene TRBJ2-7; 9 bases align to TRBD2. Unmatched junction bases numbered 3, after V lost 5 bases and J lost 4 bases. The germline CDR1 and CDR2 sequences are ENHRY and SYGVKD. The CDR3 sequence is 13 residues long. The CDR3 region has the DNA TGTGCCATCAGTCGACTAGCGGTGTACGAGCAGTACTTC. Encoded protein: CAISRLAVYEQYF.

The CDR3 bases are TGTGCCACCAGCAGGAAAACGGGATTACCACTTAATGAGCAGTTCTTC. It translates to CATSRKTGLPLNEQFF. This rearrangement joins TRBV15 to TRBJ2-1, with D possibly matching TRBD2 (5 bases). The CDR3 loop spans 16 amino acids. The germline V gene encodes CDR1 LNHNV and CDR2 YYDKDF (reference sequence). V was pared by 3 bases and J by 7 bases, with 19 bases between.

The chain combines TRBV5-1 with TRBJ2-3; weak D call: TRBD2 (5 bases). The V end lost 5 bases, the J end lost 0 bases, and 16 bases lay between the germline ends. The CDR3 is made up of 16 amino acids. Germline values: CDR1 SGHRS, CDR2 YFSETQ. The CDR3 spells CASRPEANPSTDTQYF. Here the CDR3 DNA reads TGCGCCAGCAGACCGGAGGCTAACCCTAGCACAGATACGCAGTATTTT.

The chain has TRBV18 and TRBJ1-1, with no clear D. The V gene lost 5 bases and the J gene lost 0 bases, with 19 bases spanning the gap. Germline-derived CDR1 and CDR2 are KGHSH and LQKENI. The length of the CDR3 is 17 residues. The CDR3 nucleotides read TGTGCCAGCTCAGTAACCGGGTTCGGATCCTTGAACACTGAAGCTTTCTTT. This translates into CASSVTGFGSLNTEAFF.

V is TRBV12-5 and J is TRBJ2-1; D is uncertain. Germline V gene lookup returns CDR1 LGHNT and CDR2 FRNRAP. This CDR3 has 17 residues. V lost 0 bases, J lost 4 bases, and 16 bases lay in between. CDR3 in amino acids: CASGLVRRRFSYNEQFF. CDR3 nucleotides: TGTGCTAGTGGTTTGGTACGAAGGCGGTTCTCATACAATGAGCAGTTCTTC. Full variable domain (remainder filled in from reference TRBV12-5 and TRBJ2-1): DARVTQTPRHKVTEMGQEVTMRCQPILGHNTVFWYRQTMMQGLELLAYFRNRAPLDDSGMPKDRFSAEMPDATLATLKIQPSEPRDSAVYFCASGLVRRRFSYNEQFFGPGTRLTVL.

This chain uses TRBV19 with TRBJ2-7, with D perhaps matching TRBD2 (6 bases). CDR3 size: 14 residues. Germline V gene lookup returns CDR1 LNHDA and CDR2 SQIVND (reference sequence). Between the trimmed V and J ends, which lost 3 bases and 0 bases, there was a span of 9 bases. The CDR3 loop is CASSIGGGSYEQYF. For the CDR3, the DNA is TGTGCCAGTAGTATTGGGGGAGGCTCCTACGAGCAGTACTTC.

This clone was seen a handful of times. The V gene is TRBV30, the J gene TRBJ2-5, with D unresolved. V lost 5 bases and J lost 5, with 15 bases in between. Germline V gives CDR1 GTSNPN, CDR2 SVGIG (reference sequence). The CDR3 consists of 13 residues. The CDR3 protein is CAWCRRGGETQYF. For the CDR3, the DNA is TGTGCCTGGTGCCGGCGAGGTGGGGAGACCCAGTACTTC.

This chain uses TRBV6-5 with TRBJ2-1; D is unresolved. The CDR3 runs 14 residues. The germline CDR1 and CDR2 sequences are MNHEY and SVGAGI. V dropped 5 bases and J dropped 4 bases, with 12 bases sitting between them. The CDR3 nucleotides are TGTGCCAGCAGTGAACAGCCAGATTACAATGAGCAGTTCTTC. Translated, it gives CASSEQPDYNEQFF.

A single count supports this clone. The genes are TRBV6-1 and TRBJ1-5; TRBD1 might be the D (5 bases). Trimming removed 3 bases from V and 7 bases from J, with 10 bases in between. The CDR3 loop spans 13 amino acids. Germline V gene sequence: CDR1 MNHNS, CDR2 SASEGT. CDR3 in DNA: TGTGCCAGCAGTGACAGGGTATGGCAGCCCCAGCATTTT. It yields the protein CASSDRVWQPQHF.

This clone was counted only a few times. This sequence joins TRBV5-4 and TRBJ2-7; TRBD1 matches at 8 bases. With V trimmed by 2 bases and J by 2 bases, 3 bases remained unmatched. The germline gives CDR1 SGHNT, CDR2 YYREEE (reference sequence). The CDR3 totals 14 residues. CDR3 amino acids: CASSFGTGPYEQYF. In nucleotides, the CDR3 is TGTGCCAGCAGCTTTGGGACAGGTCCCTACGAGCAGTACTTC.

The chain joins TRBV6-1 to TRBJ2-7; 8 bases match TRBD1. Germline V gene lookup returns CDR1 MNHNS and CDR2 SASEGT. The CDR3 has 16 amino acids. J lost 1 base, V lost 4 bases, and 9 bases had no gene match. This CDR3 is CASSVLIGQGSYEQYF. The DNA of the CDR3 is TGTGCCAGCAGTGTGCTTATAGGACAGGGATCCTACGAGCAGTACTTC.

The CDR3 DNA reads TGTGCCAGCAGCCAAAACACTGAAGCTTTCTTT. Translated, it gives CASSQNTEAFF. The J gene is TRBJ1-1, the V gene TRBV7-9; no definite D call. Trimming stripped 5 bases from V and 2 bases from J, with 3 bases between. Germline assignment: CDR1 SEHNR and CDR2 FQNEAQ (reference sequence). The CDR3 is 11 residues long. Based on the CDR3 plus reference TRBV7-9 and TRBJ1-1, the full variable domain is DTGVSQNPRHKITKRGQNVTFRCDPISEHNRLYWYRQTLGQGPEFLTYFQNEAQLEKSRLLSDRFSAERPKGSFSTLEIQRTEQGDSAMYLCASSQNTEAFFGQGTRLTVV.

The CDR3 loop reads CASSVGTSGVETQYF. DNA for the CDR3: TGTGCCAGCAGCGTAGGGACTAGCGGGGTCGAGACCCAGTACTTC. V and J are TRBV9 and TRBJ2-5, with 12 bases lining up with TRBD2. Per germline, CDR1 SGDLS and CDR2 YYNGEE. With V trimmed by 0 bases and J by 5 bases, 2 bases remained unmatched. CDR3 length: 15 amino acids.

This chain joins TRBV6-1 and TRBJ2-3; TRBD2 is a possible D gene (5 bases). Germline lookup yields CDR1 MNHNS and CDR2 SASEGT. The CDR3 extends over 11 amino acids. V was shortened by 9 bases and J by 6 bases, with 10 bases between the two germline ends. Here the CDR3 DNA reads TGTGCCAGTTTACGGACTGATACGCAGTATTTT. This codes for CASLRTDTQYF.

The rearrangement joins TRBV5-6 to TRBJ2-1; the match to TRBD2 covers 12 bases. The germline CDR1 and CDR2 sequences are SGHDT and YYEEEE. The CDR3 extends over 15 amino acids. Losses at the gene ends were 6 bases for V and 7 bases for J; bases not matched to a gene: 8. The CDR3 reads CASKSSGGAPNEQFF. In DNA, the CDR3 is TGTGCCAGCAAGTCTAGCGGGGGGGCTCCGAATGAGCAGTTCTTC.

V and J are TRBV19 and TRBJ2-7; TRBD1 agrees at 8 bases. V trimming: 6 bases; J trimming: 0 bases; junction bases outside the gene matches: 13. CDR1 and CDR2 from the germline V gene are LNHDA and SQIVND (reference sequence). The CDR3 length is 17 residues. The CDR3, as DNA: TGTGCCAGTAGCGTAGGGACAGGCCTAAGTCCCTCCTACGAGCAGTACTTC. Translated, it gives CASSVGTGLSPSYEQYF.